This entry lists 10 T cell receptor beta chains sequenced from one sample in a study of identical twins. TCRdb re-called the 5' RACE reads through MiXCR, storing one row per CDR3 protein. The sample yields 550,000 to 700,000 distinct CDR3 sequences, around 20% seen once. The data also belong to a second study, concerning T cells expressing NK-cell markers.

The specimen was PBMCs. The receptors come from a woman aged 18-29 years in good health.

This clonotype has more than one count but fewer than ten. The V gene is TRBV5-1, the J gene TRBJ2-4; maybe TRBD2 (5 bases). V gave up 4 bases and J gave up 8 bases, with 10 bases separating them. The CDR3 length is 12 residues. Germline loops: CDR1 SGHRS, CDR2 YFSETQ. Here the CDR3 DNA reads TGCGCCAGCAGCCCCGGGGATCACATTCAGTACTTC. Protein: CASSPGDHIQYF.

The table lists this clonotype with many counts. CDR3 sequence: CASSFMAGATYNEQFF. CDR3 bases: TGTGCCAGCAGTTTTATGGCGGGCGCCACCTACAATGAGCAGTTCTTC. The chain has TRBV12-3 or TRBV12-4 and TRBJ2-1; weak D call: TRBD2 (5 bases). The V gene lost 3 bases and the J gene lost 2 bases, with 14 bases spanning the gap. The CDR3 runs to 16 residues.

The V call is TRBV20-1, the J call TRBJ2-5; D not certain. V lost 3 bases and J lost 5, with 19 bases in between. The germline gives CDR1 DFQATT, CDR2 SNEGSKA (reference sequence). This CDR3 has 15 residues. CDR3 nucleotide sequence: TGCAGTGCTAGTTGGCCCGCGGTGTGGTCGGAGACCCAGTACTTC. Translating it yields CSASWPAVWSETQYF.

This clonotype came up a few times. The rearrangement uses TRBV4-3 and TRBJ2-3, with D perhaps assigned TRBD1 or TRBD2 (5 bases each). Looked up from germline, CDR1 is LGHNA and CDR2 is YSLEER. The CDR3 covers 15 residues. V was pared by 1 base and J by 2 bases, with 10 bases between. The CDR3 DNA is TGCGCCAGCAGCCAAGTAAACGGGGCCACAGATACGCAGTATTTT. Translating it yields CASSQVNGATDTQYF.

This sequence joins TRBV15 and TRBJ1-4; unclear D gene. There are 13 residues in the CDR3. Germline V gene data show CDR1 as LNHNV and CDR2 as YYDKDF (reference sequence). V was pared by 1 base and J by 8 bases, with 8 bases between. The CDR3 protein is CATSRVVWEKLFF. The CDR3 nucleotides are TGTGCCACCAGCAGAGTTGTGTGGGAAAAACTGTTTTTT.

This clonotype was seen a handful of times. The genes are TRBV5-1 and TRBJ2-7; 12 bases line up with TRBD2. Germline V gene sequence: CDR1 SGHRS, CDR2 YFSETQ. The CDR3 runs to 15 residues. V was pared by 2 bases and J by 3 bases, with 3 bases of the junction left unmatched. The CDR3 DNA reads TGCGCCAGCAGCTTACTAGCGGGAGGAGACTACGAGCAGTACTTC. Its translation is CASSLLAGGDYEQYF.

This clonotype was picked up a small number of times. The rearrangement joins TRBV20-1 to TRBJ1-1, with 8 bases aligning to TRBD1. CDR3 size: 14 residues. Germline loops: CDR1 DFQATT, CDR2 SNEGSKA (reference sequence). J gave up 1 base and V 8 bases, and 9 bases lay outside the gene matches. The CDR3 nucleotides are TGCAGTTCAAGGGGTGACAGGGGGAACACTGAAGCTTTCTTT. As protein: CSSRGDRGNTEAFF.

This clonotype has a handful of counts. V and J are TRBV20-1 and TRBJ1-1; perhaps TRBD1 as D (6 bases). The CDR3 sequence is 13 residues long. V was trimmed by 2 bases and J by 3 bases, leaving 10 bases between them. Germline V lookup: CDR1 DFQATT, CDR2 SNEGSKA (reference sequence). CDR3 protein: CSARKGGDTEAFF. CDR3 sequence (DNA): TGCAGTGCTAGAAAGGGGGGAGACACTGAAGCTTTCTTT.

This clonotype was detected only a few times. The chain links TRBV20-1 to TRBJ2-7; D remains unclear. V lost 3 bases and J 4 bases, leaving 19 bases between the germline ends. The germline V gene encodes CDR1 DFQATT and CDR2 SNEGSKA (reference sequence). This CDR3 is built from 15 residues. CDR3 region: CSASRKPLGLYEQYF. CDR3 nucleotides: TGCAGTGCTAGTAGGAAGCCCCTTGGGCTATACGAGCAGTACTTC.

CDR3 in amino acids: CASSLDSSNDYGYTF. The CDR3 region has the DNA TGCGCCAGCAGCTTGGACAGCAGTAACGACTATGGCTACACCTTC. The V gene is TRBV5-1, the J gene TRBJ1-2; no clear D gene. From germline, CDR1 is SGHRS and CDR2 YFSETQ. The CDR3 loop spans 15 amino acids. Trimming took off 0 bases at V and 3 bases at J, with 12 bases between the two ends.